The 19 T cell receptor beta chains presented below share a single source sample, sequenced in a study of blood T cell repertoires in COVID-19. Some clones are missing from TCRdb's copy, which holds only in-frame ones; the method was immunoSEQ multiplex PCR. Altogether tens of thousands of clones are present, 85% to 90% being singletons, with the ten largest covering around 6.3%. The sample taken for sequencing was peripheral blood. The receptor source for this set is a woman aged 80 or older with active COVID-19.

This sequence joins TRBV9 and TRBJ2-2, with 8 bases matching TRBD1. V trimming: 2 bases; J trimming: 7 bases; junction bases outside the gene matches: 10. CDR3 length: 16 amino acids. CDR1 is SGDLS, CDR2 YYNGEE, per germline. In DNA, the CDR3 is TGTGCCAGCAGCGTCGGGGACAGGCCTCGGGGCGGGGAGCTGTTTTTT. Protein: CASSVGDRPRGGELFF.

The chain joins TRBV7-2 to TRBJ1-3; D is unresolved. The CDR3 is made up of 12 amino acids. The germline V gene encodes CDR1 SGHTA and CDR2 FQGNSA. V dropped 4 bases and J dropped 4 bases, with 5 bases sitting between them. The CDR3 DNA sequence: TGTGCCAGCAGCTCCCTCGGAAACACCATATATTTT. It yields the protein CASSSLGNTIYF.

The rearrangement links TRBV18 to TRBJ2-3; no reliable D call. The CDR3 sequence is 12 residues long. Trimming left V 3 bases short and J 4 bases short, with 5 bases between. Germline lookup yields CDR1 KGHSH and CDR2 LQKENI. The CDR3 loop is CASSPIADTQYF. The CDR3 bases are TGTGCCAGCTCACCTATCGCAGATACGCAGTATTTT.

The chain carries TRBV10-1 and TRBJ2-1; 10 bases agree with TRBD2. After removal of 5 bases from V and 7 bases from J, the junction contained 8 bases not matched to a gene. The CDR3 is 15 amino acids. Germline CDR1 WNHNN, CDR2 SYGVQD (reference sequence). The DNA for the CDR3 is TGCGCCAGCAGTACCAGCGGGGGGGCTCAAAATGAGCAGTTCTTC. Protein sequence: CASSTSGGAQNEQFF.

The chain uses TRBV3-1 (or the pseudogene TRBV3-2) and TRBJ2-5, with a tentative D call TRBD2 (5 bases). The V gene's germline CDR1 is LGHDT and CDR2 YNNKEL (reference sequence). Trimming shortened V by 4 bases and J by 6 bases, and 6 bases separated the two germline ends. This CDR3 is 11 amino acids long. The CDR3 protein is CASSPGKTQYF. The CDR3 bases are TGTGCCAGCAGCCCCGGGAAGACCCAGTACTTC.

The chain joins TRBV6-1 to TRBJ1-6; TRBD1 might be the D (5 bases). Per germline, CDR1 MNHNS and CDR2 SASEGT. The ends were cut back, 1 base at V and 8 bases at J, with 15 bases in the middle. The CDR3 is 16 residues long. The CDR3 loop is CASSEVGGTRDSPLHF. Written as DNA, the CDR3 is TGTGCCAGCAGTGAAGTCGGGGGGACTCGGGATTCACCCCTCCACTTT.

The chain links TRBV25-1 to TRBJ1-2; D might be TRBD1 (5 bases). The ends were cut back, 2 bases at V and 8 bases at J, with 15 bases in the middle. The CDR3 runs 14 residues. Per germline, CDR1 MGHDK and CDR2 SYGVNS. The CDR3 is CASSEGFQGRGYTF. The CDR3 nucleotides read TGTGCCAGCAGTGAAGGTTTCCAGGGTAGAGGCTACACCTTC.

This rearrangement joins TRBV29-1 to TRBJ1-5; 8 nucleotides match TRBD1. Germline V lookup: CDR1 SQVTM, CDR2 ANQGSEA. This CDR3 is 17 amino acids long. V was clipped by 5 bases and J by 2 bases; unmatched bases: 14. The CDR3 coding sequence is TGCAGCGTTATAAAGGGGCAGGGGGCGCCTGGCAATCAGCCCCAGCATTTT. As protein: CSVIKGQGAPGNQPQHF.

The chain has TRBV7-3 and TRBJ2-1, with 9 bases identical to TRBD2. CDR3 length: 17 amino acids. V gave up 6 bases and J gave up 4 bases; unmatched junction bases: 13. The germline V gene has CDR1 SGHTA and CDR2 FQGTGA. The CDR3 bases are TGTGCCAGCAGACGACACCACCAGCGGGGGGAATACAATGAGCAGTTCTTC. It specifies CASRRHHQRGEYNEQFF.

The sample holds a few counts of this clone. The CDR3 sequence: CASSLEGAFGAQHF. CDR3 coding DNA: TGTGCCAGCAGCTTGGAGGGGGCCTTTGGGGCCCAGCATTTT. The chain carries TRBV11-2 and TRBJ1-5, with 7 bases fitting TRBD1. The germline gives CDR1 SGHAT, CDR2 FQNNGV. This CDR3 has 14 residues. Unmatched junction bases numbered 10, after V lost 3 bases and J lost 11 bases.

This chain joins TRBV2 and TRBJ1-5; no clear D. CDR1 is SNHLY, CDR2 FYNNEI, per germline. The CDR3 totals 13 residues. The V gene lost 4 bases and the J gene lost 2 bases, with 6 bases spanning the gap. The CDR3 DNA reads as TGTGCCAGCAGTGTGGGAGGCAATCAGCCCCAGCATTTT. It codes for CASSVGGNQPQHF.

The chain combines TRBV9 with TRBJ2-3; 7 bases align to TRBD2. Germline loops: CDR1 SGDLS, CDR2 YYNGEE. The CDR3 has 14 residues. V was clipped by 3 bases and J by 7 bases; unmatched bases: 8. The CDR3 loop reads CASSGGTTTYTQYF. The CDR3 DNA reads TGTGCCAGCAGCGGGGGGACTACGACGTATACGCAGTATTTT.

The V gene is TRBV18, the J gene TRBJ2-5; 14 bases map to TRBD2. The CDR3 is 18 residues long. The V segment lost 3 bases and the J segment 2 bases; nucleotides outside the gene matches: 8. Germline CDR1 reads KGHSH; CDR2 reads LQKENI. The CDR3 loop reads CASSPGLAGVPLQETQYF. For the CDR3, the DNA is TGTGCCAGCTCACCGGGACTAGCGGGAGTCCCCCTACAAGAGACCCAGTACTTC.

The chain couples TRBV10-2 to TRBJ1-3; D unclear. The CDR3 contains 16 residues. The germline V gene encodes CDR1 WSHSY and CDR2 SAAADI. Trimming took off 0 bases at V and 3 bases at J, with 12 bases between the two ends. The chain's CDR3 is CASSESTSGGGNTIYF. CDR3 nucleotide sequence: TGCGCCAGCAGTGAGTCGACTTCGGGAGGTGGAAACACCATATATTTT.

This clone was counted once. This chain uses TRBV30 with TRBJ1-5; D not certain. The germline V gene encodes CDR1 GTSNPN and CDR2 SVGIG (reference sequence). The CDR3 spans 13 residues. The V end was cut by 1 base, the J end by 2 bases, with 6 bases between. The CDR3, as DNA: TGTGCCTGGAGTGGGGCTGGCAATCAGCCCCAGCATTTT. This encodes CAWSGAGNQPQHF. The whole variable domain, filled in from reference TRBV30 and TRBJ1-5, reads SQTIHQWPATLVQPVGSPLSLECTVEGTSNPNLYWYRQAAGRGLQLLFYSVGIGQISSEVPQNLSASRPQDRQFILSSKKLLLSDSGFYLCAWSGAGNQPQHFGDGTRLSIL.

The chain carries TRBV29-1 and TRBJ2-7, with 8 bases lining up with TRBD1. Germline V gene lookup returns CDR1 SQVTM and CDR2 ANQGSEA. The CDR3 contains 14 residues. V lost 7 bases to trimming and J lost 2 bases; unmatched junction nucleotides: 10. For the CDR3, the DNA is TGCAGCGCCGCCCGGACAGGGTCAGCCTACGAGCAGTACTTC. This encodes CSAARTGSAYEQYF.

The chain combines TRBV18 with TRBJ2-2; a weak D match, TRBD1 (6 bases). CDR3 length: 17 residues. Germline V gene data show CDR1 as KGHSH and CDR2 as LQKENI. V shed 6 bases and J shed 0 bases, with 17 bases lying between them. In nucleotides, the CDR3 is TGTGCCAGCTCCCTCCGGCCGGGACAAGCGAACACCGGGGAGCTGTTTTTT. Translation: CASSLRPGQANTGELFF.

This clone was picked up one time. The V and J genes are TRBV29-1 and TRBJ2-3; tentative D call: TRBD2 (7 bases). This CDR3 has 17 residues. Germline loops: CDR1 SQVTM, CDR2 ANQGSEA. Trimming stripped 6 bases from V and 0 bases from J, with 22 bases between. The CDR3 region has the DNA TGCAGCGTGGGACCACTAGGAGGGGGGGTAAGCACAGATACGCAGTATTTT. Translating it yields CSVGPLGGGVSTDTQYF.

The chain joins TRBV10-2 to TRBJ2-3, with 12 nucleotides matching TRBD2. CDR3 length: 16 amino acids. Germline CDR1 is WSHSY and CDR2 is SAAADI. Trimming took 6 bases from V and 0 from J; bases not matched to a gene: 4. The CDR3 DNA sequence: TGCGCCAGCAGGGCTAGCGGGGGGGTAAGCACAGATACGCAGTATTTT. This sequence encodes CASRASGGVSTDTQYF.